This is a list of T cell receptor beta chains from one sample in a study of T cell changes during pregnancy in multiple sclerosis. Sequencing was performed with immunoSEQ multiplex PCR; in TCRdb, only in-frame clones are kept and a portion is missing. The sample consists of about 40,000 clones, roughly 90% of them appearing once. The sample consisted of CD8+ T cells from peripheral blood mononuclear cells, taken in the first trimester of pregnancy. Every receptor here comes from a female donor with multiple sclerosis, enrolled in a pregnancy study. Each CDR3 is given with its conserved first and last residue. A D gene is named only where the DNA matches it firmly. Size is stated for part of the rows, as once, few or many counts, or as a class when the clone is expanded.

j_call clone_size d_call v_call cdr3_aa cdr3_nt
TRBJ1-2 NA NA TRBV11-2 CASSLLDDSSYGYTF TGTGCCAGCAGCTTACTCGATGACAGCAGCTATGGCTACACCTTC
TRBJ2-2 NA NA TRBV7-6 CASSLPANTGELFF TGTGCCAGCAGCTTACCCGCGAACACCGGGGAGCTGTTTTTT
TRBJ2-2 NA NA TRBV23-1 CASSQSVQTANTGELFF TGCGCCAGCAGTCAATCGGTACAGACCGCGAACACCGGGGAGCTGTTTTTT
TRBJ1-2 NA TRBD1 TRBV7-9 CASSLSPDREFQGYTF TGTGCCAGCAGCTTATCACCGGACAGGGAGTTTCAAGGCTACACCTTC
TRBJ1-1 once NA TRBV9 CASKPVRGTEAFF TGTGCCAGCAAACCAGTCCGGGGCACTGAAGCTTTCTTT
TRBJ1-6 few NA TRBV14 CASSQATGSPLHF TGTGCCAGCAGCCAAGCGACGGGTTCACCCCTCCACTTT
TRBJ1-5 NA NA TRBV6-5 CASSLQPYSNQPQHF TGTGCCAGCAGTTTACAACCTTATAGCAATCAGCCCCAGCATTTT
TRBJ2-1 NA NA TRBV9 CASSGTGLDNEQFF TGTGCCAGCAGCGGTACAGGGCTAGACAATGAGCAGTTCTTC
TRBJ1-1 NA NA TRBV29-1 CSVETSEDTEAFF TGCAGCGTTGAAACCTCTGAGGACACTGAAGCTTTCTTT
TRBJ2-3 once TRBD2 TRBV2 CASSDLAGPLADTQYF TGTGCCAGCAGTGATTTAGCGGGTCCCCTCGCAGATACGCAGTATTTT
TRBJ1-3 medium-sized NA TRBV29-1 CSVVRGDTIYF TGCAGCGTTGTTCGGGGGGACACCATATATTTT
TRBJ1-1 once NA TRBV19 CASSIDPKGGMMNTEAFF TGTGCCAGTAGTATAGATCCTAAAGGGGGTATGATGAACACTGAAGCTTTCTTT
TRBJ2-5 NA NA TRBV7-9 CATGELGGGETQYF TGTGCCACCGGGGAACTAGGCGGAGGAGAGACCCAGTACTTC
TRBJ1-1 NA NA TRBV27 CASKIFTGNTEAFF TGTGCCAGCAAAATTTTTACAGGGAACACTGAAGCTTTCTTT
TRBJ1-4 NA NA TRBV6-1 CASSHREGTNEKLFF TGTGCCAGCAGTCACAGGGAAGGTACTAATGAAAAACTGTTTTTT
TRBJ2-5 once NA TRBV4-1 CASSQGRDSQETQYF TGCGCCAGCAGCCAAGGGCGGGACAGTCAAGAGACCCAGTACTTC
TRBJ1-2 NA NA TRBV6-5 CASSYSGGRDGYTF TGTGCCAGCAGTTACTCGGGGGGGCGCGACGGCTACACCTTC
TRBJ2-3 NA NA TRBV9 CASSAGTSSTDTQYF TGTGCCAGCAGCGCCGGGACAAGTAGCACAGATACGCAGTATTTT
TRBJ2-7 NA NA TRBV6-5 CASSPLGGGLAQYF TGTGCCAGCAGTCCATTAGGGGGGGGCCTCGCGCAGTACTTC
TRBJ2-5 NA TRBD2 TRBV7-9 CASRTIRGGVIGETQYF TGTGCCAGCAGGACAATTCGGGGGGGTGTGATCGGGGAGACCCAGTACTTC
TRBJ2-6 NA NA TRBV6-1 CASRTEGTGANVLTF TGTGCCAGCAGGACCGAGGGAACTGGGGCCAACGTCCTGACTTTC
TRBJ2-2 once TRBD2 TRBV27 CASSGLAGGFNTGELFF TGTGCCAGCAGCGGACTAGCGGGGGGTTTTAACACCGGGGAGCTGTTTTTT
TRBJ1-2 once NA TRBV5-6 CASSGFTTRHYGYTF TGTGCCAGCAGCGGGTTCACGACCAGGCACTATGGCTACACCTTC
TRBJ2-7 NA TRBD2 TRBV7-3 CASSSGLAAEQYF TGTGCCAGCAGCTCAGGACTAGCGGCCGAGCAGTACTTC
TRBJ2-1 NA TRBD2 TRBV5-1 CASSPGTSGGMDNEQFF TGCGCCAGCAGCCCCGGGACTAGCGGGGGAATGGACAATGAGCAGTTCTTC
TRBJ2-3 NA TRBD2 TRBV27 CASSLLAGGISTDTQYF TGTGCCAGCAGTTTATTGGCGGGGGGGATTAGCACAGATACGCAGTATTTT
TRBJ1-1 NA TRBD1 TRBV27 CASSHRGPTEAFF TGTGCCAGCAGCCACAGGGGACCCACTGAAGCTTTCTTT
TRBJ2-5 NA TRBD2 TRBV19 CASSISGTSGGGETQYF TGTGCCAGTAGTATTTCCGGGACTAGCGGGGGAGGAGAGACCCAGTACTTC
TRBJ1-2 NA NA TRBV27 CASSLVGSSTGYTF TGTGCCAGCAGTTTAGTGGGCAGCTCTACTGGCTACACCTTC
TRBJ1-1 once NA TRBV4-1 CASSQDGRGEITEAFF TGCGCCAGCAGCCAGGACGGCAGGGGCGAGATCACTGAAGCTTTCTTT
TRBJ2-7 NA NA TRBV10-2 CASSDYRGNLTYEQYF TGCGCCAGCAGTGATTATAGGGGTAACCTAACCTACGAGCAGTACTTC
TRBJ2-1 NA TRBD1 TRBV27 CASSLEAGTGSSEQFF TGTGCCAGCAGTTTGGAAGCCGGGACAGGGTCTAGTGAGCAGTTCTTC
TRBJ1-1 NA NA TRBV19 CASSIDITEAFF TGTGCCAGTAGTATAGACATCACTGAAGCTTTCTTT
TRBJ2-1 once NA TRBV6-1 CASSEVGVGAGYNEQFF TGTGCCAGCAGTGAAGTCGGCGTGGGGGCCGGCTACAATGAGCAGTTCTTC
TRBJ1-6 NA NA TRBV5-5 CASSQDQGSHSPLHF TGTGCCAGCAGCCAAGACCAGGGTAGTCATTCACCCCTCCACTTT
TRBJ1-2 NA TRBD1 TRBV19 CASSIPQGVPYGYTF TGTGCCAGTAGTATTCCTCAGGGGGTTCCTTATGGCTACACCTTC
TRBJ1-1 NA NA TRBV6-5 CASSYAVGEGNTEAFF TGTGCCAGCAGTTATGCTGTAGGGGAGGGGAACACTGAAGCTTTCTTT
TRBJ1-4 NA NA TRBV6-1 CASSFRDMLNEKLFF TGTGCCAGCAGTTTTAGGGACATGCTGAATGAAAAACTGTTTTTT
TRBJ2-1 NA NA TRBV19 CASSSGGPNTYNEQFF TGTGCCAGTAGTAGCGGGGGCCCCAACACCTACAATGAGCAGTTCTTC
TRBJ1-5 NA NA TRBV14 CASSQTGNQPQHF TGTGCCAGCAGCCAAACTGGTAATCAGCCCCAGCATTTT
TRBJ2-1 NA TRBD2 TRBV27 CASSLAGGDNEQFF TGTGCCAGCAGTTTAGCGGGGGGAGACAATGAGCAGTTCTTC
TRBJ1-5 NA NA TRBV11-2 CASSLDPGSNQPQHF TGTGCCAGCAGCTTAGATCCTGGCAGCAATCAGCCCCAGCATTTT
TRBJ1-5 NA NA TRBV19 CASSIGQDSNQPQHF TGTGCCAGTAGTATAGGTCAGGATAGCAATCAGCCCCAGCATTTT
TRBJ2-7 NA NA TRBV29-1 CSATLQGYEQYF TGCAGCGCTACTTTGCAGGGTTACGAGCAGTACTTC
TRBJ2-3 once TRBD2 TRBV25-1 CASSESFPSGDTDTQYF TGTGCCAGCAGTGAAAGTTTCCCTAGCGGGGACACAGATACGCAGTATTTT
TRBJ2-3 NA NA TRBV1 CTSSQDPTSGVDTDTQYF TGCACCAGCAGCCAAGACCCAACTAGCGGGGTCGACACAGATACGCAGTATTTT
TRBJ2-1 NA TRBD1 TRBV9 CASSVTRTGYDEQFF TGTGCCAGCAGCGTAACGAGGACAGGGTATGATGAGCAGTTCTTC
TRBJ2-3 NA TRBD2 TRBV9 CASSVSGVADTQYF TGTGCCAGCAGCGTTAGCGGGGTCGCAGATACGCAGTATTTT
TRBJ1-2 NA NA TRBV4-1 CASSQVRRMRSYTF TGCGCCAGCAGCCAAGTTAGGAGAATGAGGAGCTACACCTTC
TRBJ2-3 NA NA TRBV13 CASSLAPMAGEQGTQYF TGTGCCAGCAGCTTAGCCCCGATGGCGGGGGAACAGGGTACGCAGTATTTT
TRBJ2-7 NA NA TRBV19 CASSTTWDMTYEQYF TGTGCCAGTAGTACCACTTGGGACATGACCTACGAGCAGTACTTC
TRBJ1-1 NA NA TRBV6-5 CASSYLGGMRTEAFF TGTGCCAGCAGTTACCTAGGGGGTATGAGGACTGAAGCTTTCTTT
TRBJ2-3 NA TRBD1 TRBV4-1 CASSQLAGTGYTDTQYF TGCGCCAGCAGCCAACTCGCAGGGACAGGTTACACAGATACGCAGTATTTT
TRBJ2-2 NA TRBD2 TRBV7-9 CAGRRAGDTGELFF TGTGCCGGTCGGCGAGCGGGGGACACCGGGGAGCTGTTTTTT
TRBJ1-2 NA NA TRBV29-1 CSVASWANGGYGYTF TGCAGCGTCGCGAGCTGGGCCAACGGAGGCTATGGCTACACCTTC
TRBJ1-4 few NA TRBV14 CASSHAGIREKLFF TGTGCCAGCAGCCACGCCGGGATCCGAGAAAAACTGTTTTTT
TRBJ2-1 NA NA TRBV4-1 CASSQDLTLYNEQFF TGCGCCAGCAGCCAAGACCTTACTTTGTACAATGAGCAGTTCTTC
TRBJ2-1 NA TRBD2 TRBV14 CASSQASGGYDEQFF TGTGCCAGCAGCCAAGCAAGCGGGGGGTATGATGAGCAGTTCTTC
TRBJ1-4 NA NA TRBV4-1 CASSQDPQGPNEKLFF TGCGCCAGCAGCCAAGATCCACAGGGTCCTAATGAAAAACTGTTTTTT